This T cell receptor (beta chain) was recorded in a study of blood T cell repertoires in COVID-19. Study-wide context: COVID-19 samples, acute and convalescent, were from the United States, Italy and Spain.

In the original analysis: Estimation of nucleated cell counts relied on the amplification of reference gene primers. TCRdb's copy holds only in-frame clones and misses some; the assay was immunoSEQ multiplex PCR. D and trimming were read from the DNA, whereas the V and J calls and clone size are those reported in that table. Of about 310,000 clones in the sample, about nine tenths were seen once. V was pared by 0 bases and J by 2 bases, with 15 bases between. The CDR3 is 16 amino acids. Germline CDR1 is SGHRS and CDR2 is YFSETQ. This receptor was obtained from a man aged 50-60 years with active or convalescent COVID-19. The sequenced sample was peripheral blood. This chain joins TRBV5-1 and TRBJ2-7; a possible D gene is TRBD2 (8 bases). The CDR3 protein is CASSLVSGTVTYEQYF. DNA for the CDR3: TGCGCCAGCAGCTTGGTTAGCGGGACAGTGACCTACGAGCAGTACTTC.